Listed here are 30 T cell receptor beta chains from one sample, sequenced in a study of blood T cell repertoires in COVID-19. Produced via immunoSEQ multiplex PCR; TCRdb's table is partial and in-frame only. The sample lists over 250,000 clones, approximately 85% occurring once. The sample was peripheral blood. These receptors were taken from a man aged 50 or older with active or convalescent COVID-19.

This clone was observed a single time. This same CDR3 is encoded by further DNA sequences in the sample. The chain links TRBV5-1 to TRBJ1-1; possibly TRBD1 for D (6 bases). Germline V gene lookup returns CDR1 SGHRS and CDR2 YFSETQ. The CDR3 runs 14 residues. The V end was cut by 3 bases, the J end by 0 bases, with 9 bases between. The CDR3 sequence: CASSSQGLNTEAFF. In nucleotides, the CDR3 is TGCGCCAGCAGCTCTCAGGGGTTGAACACTGAAGCTTTCTTT.

V is TRBV10-3 and J is TRBJ1-1; TRBD1 is a possible D gene (5 bases). CDR1 is ENHRY and CDR2 is SYGVKD in the germline V gene. Trimming stripped 0 bases from V and 6 bases from J, with 8 bases between. The CDR3 has 13 amino acids. CDR3 in DNA: TGTGCCATCAGTGAGTCTGGGGCGGCTGAAGCTTTCTTT. As protein: CAISESGAAEAFF.

Only a few counts were recorded for this clone. The chain combines TRBV5-1 with TRBJ2-1; TRBD2 matches at 11 bases. Trimming at V came to 3 bases and at J to 2 bases, leaving 7 bases not matched to a gene. The CDR3 has 17 residues. The germline CDR1 and CDR2 sequences are SGHRS and YFSETQ. CDR3 nucleotide sequence: TGCGCCAGCAGCTCTCCTGGGGGACTAGCGGCCTACAATGAGCAGTTCTTC. This codes for CASSSPGGLAAYNEQFF.

This chain links TRBV7-2 with TRBJ2-4; 9 bases map to TRBD2. Per the germline V gene, CDR1 is SGHTA and CDR2 is FQGNSA. Losses at the gene ends were 2 bases for V and 7 bases for J; bases not matched to a gene: 12. The CDR3 length is 17 residues. The CDR3 spells CASSLSPNLAGSNIQYF. The CDR3 DNA reads as TGTGCCAGCAGCTTATCCCCCAACCTAGCGGGATCTAACATTCAGTACTTC.

The genes are TRBV9 and TRBJ2-1, with 7 bases that match TRBD2. V lost 5 bases and J lost 3; bases outside the gene matches: 11. CDR1 is SGDLS and CDR2 is YYNGEE in the germline V gene. The CDR3 spans 16 residues. The CDR3 loop is CASRPVGGSLYNEQFF. CDR3 in DNA: TGTGCCAGCAGGCCGGTGGGCGGGAGTCTCTACAATGAGCAGTTCTTC.

The rearrangement uses TRBV9 and TRBJ2-1; 11 bases agree with TRBD2. The CDR3 is 15 amino acids. CDR1 is SGDLS and CDR2 is YYNGEE in the germline V gene. Unmatched junction bases numbered 8, after V lost 3 bases and J lost 9 bases. Here the CDR3 reads CASSASTSGSAEQFF. The DNA of the CDR3 is TGTGCCAGCAGCGCCAGTACTAGCGGGAGTGCTGAGCAGTTCTTC.

This rearrangement joins TRBV30 to TRBJ2-7, with TRBD2 matching 8 bases. The germline V gene encodes CDR1 GTSNPN and CDR2 SVGIG (reference sequence). V dropped 7 bases and J dropped 2; count of bases not matched to a gene: 10. The CDR3 totals 14 residues. The CDR3 protein is CASSAQREPYEQYF. DNA for the CDR3: TGTGCCTCCTCTGCCCAGCGGGAGCCCTACGAGCAGTACTTC.

V is TRBV5-1 and J is TRBJ2-2; D might be TRBD2 (6 bases). The length of the CDR3 is 15 residues. Trimming removed 4 bases from V and 4 bases from J, with 14 bases in between. Per the germline V gene, CDR1 is SGHRS and CDR2 is YFSETQ. The CDR3 here is CASSEGARGTGELFF. The CDR3 DNA follows: TGCGCCAGCAGCGAAGGGGCGCGGGGCACCGGGGAGCTGTTTTTT.

The J gene is TRBJ1-1, the V gene TRBV12-5; a possible D gene is TRBD1 (5 bases). Germline V CDR1 and CDR2: LGHNT, FRNRAP. This CDR3 is 13 amino acids long. V lost 6 bases to trimming and J lost 6 bases, with 14 bases between them. CDR3 region: CASGLPRVAEAFF. The CDR3 DNA follows: TGTGCTAGTGGCCTACCCAGGGTAGCTGAAGCTTTCTTT.

This clone was counted only a few times. This chain connects TRBV5-6 to TRBJ2-7; D is possibly TRBD2 (6 bases). Trimming took off 2 bases at V and 7 bases at J, with 16 bases between the two ends. CDR3 length: 14 amino acids. Germline CDR1 reads SGHDT; CDR2 reads YYEEEE. CDR3: CASSLGQTGLEQYF. CDR3 coding DNA: TGTGCCAGCAGCTTAGGGCAGACCGGACTAGAGCAGTACTTC. The full variable domain, completed using reference TRBV5-6 and TRBJ2-7, is DAGVTQSPTHLIKTRGQQVTLRCSPKSGHDTVSWYQQALGQGPQFIFQYYEEEERQRGNFPDRFSGHQFPNYSSELNVNALLLGDSALYLCASSLGQTGLEQYFGPGTRLTVT.

The chain uses TRBV4-1 and TRBJ2-6, with 11 bases that match TRBD2. The V gene's germline CDR1 is MGHRA and CDR2 YSYEKL. Trimming took 3 bases from V and 2 from J; bases not matched to a gene: 6. This CDR3 has 18 amino acids. The CDR3 loop reads CASSQRLAGGAGANVLTF. CDR3 bases: TGCGCCAGCAGCCAGCGGCTAGCGGGAGGAGCTGGGGCCAACGTCCTGACTTTC.

The V and J genes are TRBV29-1 and TRBJ2-3; 10 bases fit TRBD1. The germline CDR1 and CDR2 sequences are SQVTM and ANQGSEA. V shed 1 base, J shed 4 bases, and the junction held 5 bases outside the gene matches. CDR3 size: 15 residues. As DNA, the CDR3 is TGCAGCGTTGAAGGTGAAGGACAGGGGGCAGATACGCAGTATTTT. Translating gives CSVEGEGQGADTQYF.

This chain joins TRBV27 and TRBJ2-7; 12 nucleotides agree with TRBD1. CDR1 and CDR2 from the germline V gene are MNHEY and SMNVEV (reference sequence). The CDR3 is 14 residues long. V was clipped by 4 bases and J by 6 bases; unmatched bases: 4. CDR3 amino acids: CASSSGTGGIEQYF. The DNA of the CDR3 is TGTGCCAGCAGTTCCGGGACAGGGGGCATCGAGCAGTACTTC.

The chain is built from TRBV5-8 and TRBJ2-5, with D possibly TRBD2 on 6 matching bases. Looked up from germline, CDR1 is SGHTS and CDR2 is YDEGEE. The CDR3 sequence is 16 residues long. V was cut by 0 bases and J by 5 bases, with 17 bases left in between. CDR3 coding DNA: TGTGCCAGCAGCTTGGAATCGGGGGTAGGACGCGAGACCCAGTACTTC. It yields the protein CASSLESGVGRETQYF.

V usage is TRBV7-3 and J usage is TRBJ2-6; possibly TRBD2 for D (5 bases). Trimming cost V 1 base and J 4 bases, with 20 bases left between them. CDR1 is SGHTA, CDR2 FQGTGA, per germline. The CDR3 has 19 amino acids. The CDR3 protein is CASSLNAGLGLEGANVLTF. CDR3 bases: TGTGCCAGCAGCTTAAACGCCGGATTAGGACTCGAAGGGGCCAACGTCCTGACTTTC.

In its sample, this clone was seen once. This chain connects TRBV25-1 to TRBJ1-2; 8 bases align to TRBD1. CDR1 MGHDK and CDR2 SYGVNS come from the germline V gene. CDR3 size: 13 residues. V lost 6 bases to trimming and J lost 8 bases; unmatched junction nucleotides: 8. CDR3 in amino acids: CASRGQVRGGYTF. The CDR3 coding sequence is TGTGCCAGCAGGGGACAGGTACGGGGCGGCTACACCTTC.

This chain connects TRBV6-5 to TRBJ2-1; D not resolved. The germline V gene encodes CDR1 MNHEY and CDR2 SVGAGI. V was trimmed by 2 bases and J by 6 bases, leaving 14 bases between them. CDR3 size: 15 residues. The CDR3 spells CASSYRSTSPNEQFF. The CDR3 nucleotides are TGTGCCAGCAGTTACCGGAGCACATCCCCCAATGAGCAGTTCTTC.

The chain carries TRBV9 and TRBJ2-3; D remains ambiguous. There are 14 residues in the CDR3. V was trimmed by 1 base and J by 2 bases, leaving 8 bases between them. The germline gives CDR1 SGDLS, CDR2 YYNGEE. The CDR3 spells CASSVSRNTDTQYF. CDR3 coding DNA: TGTGCCAGCAGCGTATCGCGCAACACAGATACGCAGTATTTT.

The CDR3 loop reads CASSLANTSAGSSYNEQFF. The DNA for the CDR3 is TGTGCCAGCAGCTTAGCGAATACTAGCGCCGGGAGCTCCTACAATGAGCAGTTCTTC. The chain couples TRBV7-9 to TRBJ2-1; 7 bases line up with TRBD2. V lost 0 bases to trimming and J lost 0 bases; unmatched junction nucleotides: 11. This CDR3 is 19 amino acids long. The germline CDR1 and CDR2 sequences are SEHNR and FQNEAQ (reference sequence).

V usage is TRBV14 and J usage is TRBJ2-2; 7 bases agree with TRBD2. With V trimmed by 0 bases and J by 5 bases, 27 bases remained unmatched. Germline assignment: CDR1 SGHDN and CDR2 FVKESK. This CDR3 is built from 23 residues. CDR3: CASSQDSPPLRSGKVGGTGELFF. The DNA of the CDR3 is TGTGCCAGCAGCCAAGATTCCCCCCCCCTTCGGAGCGGGAAAGTCGGGGGGACCGGGGAGCTGTTTTTT. Supplemented by reference TRBV14 and TRBJ2-2, the full variable domain reads EAGVTQFPSHSVIEKGQTVTLRCDPISGHDNLYWYRRVMGKEIKFLLHFVKESKQDESGMPNNRFLAERTGGTYSTLKVQPAELEDSGVYFCASSQDSPPLRSGKVGGTGELFFGEGSRLTVL.

This clone was recorded only once. This rearrangement joins TRBV27 to TRBJ2-4; 7 bases fit TRBD1. The length of the CDR3 is 15 residues. V gave up 2 bases and J gave up 4 bases; unmatched junction bases: 5. Germline V gives CDR1 MNHEY, CDR2 SMNVEV (reference sequence). This CDR3 is CASSLRTGTKNIQYF. For the CDR3, the DNA is TGTGCCAGCAGTTTAAGGACAGGAACAAAAAACATTCAGTACTTC.

The chain carries TRBV28 and TRBJ2-7; D might be TRBD2 (6 bases). Germline CDR1 is MDHEN and CDR2 is SYDVKM. The CDR3 is 12 residues long. V gave up 6 bases and J gave up 6 bases, with 12 bases separating them. CDR3 residues: CASSPDSGEQYF. The CDR3 DNA is TGTGCCAGCAGCCCCGATAGCGGCGAGCAGTACTTC.

This chain links TRBV10-2 with TRBJ2-7; 12 positions match TRBD2. Germline lookup yields CDR1 WSHSY and CDR2 SAAADI. V shed 0 bases and J 1 base; nucleotides not matched to a gene: 16. This CDR3 region has 21 residues. The chain's CDR3 is CASSESWASGRATKRSYEQYF. The CDR3, as DNA: TGCGCCAGCAGTGAGTCCTGGGCTAGCGGGAGGGCCACAAAGCGATCCTACGAGCAGTACTTC.

The chain carries TRBV7-2 and TRBJ1-2; 7 bases fit TRBD1. V lost 5 bases to trimming and J lost 2 bases; unmatched junction nucleotides: 5. This CDR3 contains 14 residues. Germline V gene data show CDR1 as SGHTA and CDR2 as FQGNSA. The CDR3 reads CASSPGTANYGYTF. CDR3 DNA sequence: TGTGCCAGCAGCCCCGGGACAGCAAACTATGGCTACACCTTC.

This chain uses TRBV10-3 with TRBJ2-7, with 7 positions matching TRBD1. This CDR3 is 12 amino acids long. J gave up 4 bases and V 8 bases, and 5 bases lay outside the gene matches. Germline V lookup: CDR1 ENHRY, CDR2 SYGVKD. The CDR3 nucleotides are TGTGCCATCGGGGGACAGACATACGAGCAGTACTTC. Translated, it gives CAIGGQTYEQYF.

The gene calls are TRBV4-1 and TRBJ2-5; weak D call: TRBD1 (6 bases). The CDR3 contains 12 residues. From germline, CDR1 is MGHRA and CDR2 YSYEKL. The V and J ends lost 0 bases and 7 bases respectively, with 6 bases between them. The CDR3 DNA is TGCGCCAGCAGCCAAGAAGGGGGGACCCAGTACTTC. Protein product: CASSQEGGTQYF.

This clone was detected only a few times. V and J are TRBV29-1 and TRBJ2-3; D might be TRBD2 (5 bases). The CDR3 has 17 residues. The germline V and J ends were trimmed by 3 bases and 1 base, with 20 bases remaining between them. Germline CDR1 reads SQVTM; CDR2 reads ANQGSEA. The CDR3 bases are TGCAGCGTTGAGGGGATTCTAGGAAGGACTGGCACAGATACGCAGTATTTT. The encoded protein is CSVEGILGRTGTDTQYF.

The chain couples TRBV9 to TRBJ2-7, with 12 bases that match TRBD1. The CDR3 is 15 residues long. The ends lost 4 bases at V and 2 bases at J; junction bases unmatched: 4. Germline V gene sequence: CDR1 SGDLS, CDR2 YYNGEE. CDR3: CASSTGQGAAYEQYF. The CDR3 DNA reads TGTGCCAGCAGCACGGGACAGGGGGCGGCCTACGAGCAGTACTTC.

This sequence joins TRBV19 and TRBJ1-2; D is unclear. CDR1 and CDR2 (germline): LNHDA, SQIVND (reference sequence). This CDR3 spans 14 amino acids. Trimming took off 2 bases at V and 8 bases at J, with 15 bases between the two ends. The CDR3 sequence: CASSISAGSGGYTF. DNA for the CDR3: TGTGCCAGTAGTATAAGTGCAGGCTCTGGAGGCTACACCTTC.

The rearrangement links TRBV3-1 (or the pseudogene TRBV3-2) to TRBJ2-3; 12 bases agree with TRBD2. J gave up 3 bases and V 4 bases, and 8 bases lay outside the gene matches. This CDR3 is built from 17 residues. Germline V gene sequence: CDR1 LGHDT, CDR2 YNNKEL (reference sequence). The CDR3 bases are TGTGCCAGCAGCCCCCCCCCTAGCGGGAGGGCGACAGATACGCAGTATTTT. The encoded protein is CASSPPPSGRATDTQYF.